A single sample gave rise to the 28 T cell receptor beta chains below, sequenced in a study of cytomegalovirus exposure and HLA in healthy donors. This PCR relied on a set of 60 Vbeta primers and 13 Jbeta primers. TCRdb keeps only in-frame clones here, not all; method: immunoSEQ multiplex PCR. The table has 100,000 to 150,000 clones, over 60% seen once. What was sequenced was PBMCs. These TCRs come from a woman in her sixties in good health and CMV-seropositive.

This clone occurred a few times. This CDR3 is CASSLSQGVGDTQYF. CDR3 nucleotide sequence: TGTGCCAGCAGCTTATCTCAGGGGGTTGGAGATACGCAGTATTTT. V and J are TRBV7-9 and TRBJ2-3; 7 bases fit TRBD1. The V segment lost 2 bases and the J segment 5 bases; nucleotides outside the gene matches: 7. The CDR3 contains 15 residues. From germline, CDR1 is SEHNR and CDR2 FQNEAQ (reference sequence).

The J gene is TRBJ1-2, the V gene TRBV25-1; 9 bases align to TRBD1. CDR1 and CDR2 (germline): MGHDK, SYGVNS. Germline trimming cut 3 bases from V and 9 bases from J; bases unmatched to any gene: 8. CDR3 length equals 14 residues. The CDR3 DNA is TGTGCCAGCAGTGACCGGGACAGGGAACTTCGCTACACCTTC. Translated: CASSDRDRELRYTF.

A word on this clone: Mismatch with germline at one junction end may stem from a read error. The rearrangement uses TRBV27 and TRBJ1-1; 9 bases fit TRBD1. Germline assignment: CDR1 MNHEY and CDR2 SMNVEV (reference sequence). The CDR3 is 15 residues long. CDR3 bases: TGTGCCAGCAGTCTATCACAGGGGGCGAGATTGGATGCTTTCTTT. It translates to CASSLSQGARLDAFF.

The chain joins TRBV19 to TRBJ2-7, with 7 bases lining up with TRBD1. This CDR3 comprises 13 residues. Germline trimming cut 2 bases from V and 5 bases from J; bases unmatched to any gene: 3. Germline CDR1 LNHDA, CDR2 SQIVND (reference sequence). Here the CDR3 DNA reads TGTGCCAGTAGTATACAGGGGGATGACGAGCAGTACTTC. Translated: CASSIQGDDEQYF. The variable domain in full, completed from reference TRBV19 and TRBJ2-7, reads DGGITQSPKYLFRKEGQNVTLSCEQNLNHDAMYWYRQDPGQGLRLIYYSQIVNDFQKGDIAEGYSVSREKKESFPLTVTSAQKNPTAFYLCASSIQGDDEQYFGPGTRLTVT.

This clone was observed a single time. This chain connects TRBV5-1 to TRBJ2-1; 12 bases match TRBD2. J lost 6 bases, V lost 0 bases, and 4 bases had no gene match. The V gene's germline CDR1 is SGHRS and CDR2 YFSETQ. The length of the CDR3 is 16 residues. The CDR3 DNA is TGCGCCAGCAGCTTGGTCGCTAGCGGGGGGGGCAATGAGCAGTTCTTC. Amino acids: CASSLVASGGGNEQFF.

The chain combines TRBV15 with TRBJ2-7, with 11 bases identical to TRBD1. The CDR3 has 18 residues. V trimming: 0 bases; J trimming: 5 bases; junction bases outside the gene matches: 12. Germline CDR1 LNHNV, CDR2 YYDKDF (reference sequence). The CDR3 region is CATSRDSPGTGGSDEQYF. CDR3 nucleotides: TGTGCCACCAGCAGAGATTCACCCGGGACAGGGGGTTCGGACGAGCAGTACTTC.

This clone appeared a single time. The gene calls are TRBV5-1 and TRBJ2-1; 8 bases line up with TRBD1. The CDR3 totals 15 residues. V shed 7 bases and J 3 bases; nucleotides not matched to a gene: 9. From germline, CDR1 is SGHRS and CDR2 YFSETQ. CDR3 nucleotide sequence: TGCGCCAGCTCGACAGGACAGGGTGTCTACAATGAGCAGTTCTTC. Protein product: CASSTGQGVYNEQFF.

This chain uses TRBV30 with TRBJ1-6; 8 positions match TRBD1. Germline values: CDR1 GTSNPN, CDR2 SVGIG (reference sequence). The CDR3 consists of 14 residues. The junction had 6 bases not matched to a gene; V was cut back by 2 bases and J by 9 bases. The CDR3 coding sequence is TGTGCCTGGAGTAAGAGACAGGGGAGTTCACCCCTCCACTTT. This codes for CAWSKRQGSSPLHF.

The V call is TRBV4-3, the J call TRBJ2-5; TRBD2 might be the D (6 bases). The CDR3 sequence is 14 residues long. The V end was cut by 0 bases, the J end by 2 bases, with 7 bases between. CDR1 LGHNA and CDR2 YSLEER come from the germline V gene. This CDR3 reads CASSQEGGQETQYF. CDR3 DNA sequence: TGCGCCAGCAGCCAAGAGGGGGGACAAGAGACCCAGTACTTC.

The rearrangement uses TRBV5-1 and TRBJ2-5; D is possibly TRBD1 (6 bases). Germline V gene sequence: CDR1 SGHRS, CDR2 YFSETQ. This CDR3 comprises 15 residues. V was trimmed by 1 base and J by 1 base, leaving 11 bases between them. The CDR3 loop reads CASSLIGQTQETQYF. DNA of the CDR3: TGCGCCAGCAGCTTGATAGGACAGACCCAAGAGACCCAGTACTTC. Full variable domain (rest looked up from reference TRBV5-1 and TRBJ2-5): KAGVTQTPRYLIKTRGQQVTLSCSPISGHRSVSWYQQTPGQGLQFLFEYFSETQRNKGNFPGRFSGRQFSNSRSEMNVSTLELGDSALYLCASSLIGQTQETQYFGPGTRLLVL.

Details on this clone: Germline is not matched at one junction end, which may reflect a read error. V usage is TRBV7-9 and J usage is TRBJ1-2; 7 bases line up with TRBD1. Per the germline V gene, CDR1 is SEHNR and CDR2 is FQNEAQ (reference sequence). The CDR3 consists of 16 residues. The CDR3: CSSSPPDRLSNYGYTF. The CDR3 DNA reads TGTTCCAGCAGCCCCCCGGACAGGCTATCTAACTATGGCTACACCTTC.

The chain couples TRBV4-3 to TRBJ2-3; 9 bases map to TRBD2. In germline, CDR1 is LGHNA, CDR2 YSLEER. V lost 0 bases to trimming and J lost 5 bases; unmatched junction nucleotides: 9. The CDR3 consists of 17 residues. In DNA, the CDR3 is TGCGCCAGCAGCCAAGAGTGGTCAAGCGGGGGGCGAGATACGCAGTATTTT. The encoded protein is CASSQEWSSGGRDTQYF.

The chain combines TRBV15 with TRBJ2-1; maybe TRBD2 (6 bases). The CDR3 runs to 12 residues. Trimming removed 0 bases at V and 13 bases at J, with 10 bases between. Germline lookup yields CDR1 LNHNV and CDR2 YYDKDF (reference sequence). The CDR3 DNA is TGTGCCACCAGCAGAGATTGGAGGGATCAGTTCTTC. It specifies CATSRDWRDQFF.

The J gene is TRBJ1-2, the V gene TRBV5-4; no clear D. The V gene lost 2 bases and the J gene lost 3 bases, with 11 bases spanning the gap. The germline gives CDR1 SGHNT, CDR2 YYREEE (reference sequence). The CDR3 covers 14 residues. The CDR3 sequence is CASSFRAADYGYTF. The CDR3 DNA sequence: TGTGCCAGCAGCTTTAGGGCAGCGGACTATGGCTACACCTTC. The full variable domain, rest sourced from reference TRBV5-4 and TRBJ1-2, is ETGVTQSPTHLIKTRGQQVTLRCSSQSGHNTVSWYQQALGQGPQFIFQYYREEENGRGNFPPRFSGLQFPNYSSELNVNALELDDSALYLCASSFRAADYGYTFGSGTRLTVV.

CDR3: CASSSRGGLAGIQLFF. The CDR3 DNA sequence: TGTGCCAGCAGCTCGCGGGGGGGACTAGCGGGGATCCAGCTGTTTTTT. V and J are TRBV7-9 and TRBJ2-2; 13 nucleotides match TRBD2. V dropped 4 bases and J dropped 12; count of bases not matched to a gene: 11. CDR1 is SEHNR, CDR2 FQNEAQ, per germline (reference sequence). The CDR3 consists of 16 residues.

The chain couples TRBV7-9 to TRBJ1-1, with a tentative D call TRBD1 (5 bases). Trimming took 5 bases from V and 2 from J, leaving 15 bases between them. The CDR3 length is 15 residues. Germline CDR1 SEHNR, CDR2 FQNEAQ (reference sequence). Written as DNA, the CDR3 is TGTGCCAGCAGCCCCCCGGGACTGAGTAACACTGAAGCTTTCTTT. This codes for CASSPPGLSNTEAFF.

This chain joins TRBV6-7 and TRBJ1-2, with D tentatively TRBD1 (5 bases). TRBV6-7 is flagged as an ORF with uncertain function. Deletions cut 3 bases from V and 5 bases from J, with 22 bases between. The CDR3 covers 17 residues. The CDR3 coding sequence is TGTGCCAGCAGTTATTCACCAGGGATCCCCTTGGAATATGGCTACACCTTC. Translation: CASSYSPGIPLEYGYTF.

CDR3: CASSLDRIGDYGYTF. The CDR3, as DNA: TGCGCCAGCAGCTTGGACAGGATTGGGGACTATGGCTACACCTTC. The chain joins TRBV5-1 to TRBJ1-2; maybe TRBD1 (5 bases). The germline V gene has CDR1 SGHRS and CDR2 YFSETQ. This CDR3 contains 15 residues. The V end lost 0 bases, the J end lost 3 bases, and 12 bases lay between the germline ends. Drawing the rest from reference TRBV5-1 and TRBJ1-2, the complete variable domain is KAGVTQTPRYLIKTRGQQVTLSCSPISGHRSVSWYQQTPGQGLQFLFEYFSETQRNKGNFPGRFSGRQFSNSRSEMNVSTLELGDSALYLCASSLDRIGDYGYTFGSGTRLTVV.

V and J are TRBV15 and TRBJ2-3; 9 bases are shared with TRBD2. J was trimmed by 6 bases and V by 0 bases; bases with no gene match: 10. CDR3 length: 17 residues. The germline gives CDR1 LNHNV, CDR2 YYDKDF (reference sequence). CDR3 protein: CATSRDGGGRASDTQYF. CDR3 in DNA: TGTGCCACCAGCAGAGACGGTGGCGGGAGGGCCTCCGATACGCAGTATTTT.

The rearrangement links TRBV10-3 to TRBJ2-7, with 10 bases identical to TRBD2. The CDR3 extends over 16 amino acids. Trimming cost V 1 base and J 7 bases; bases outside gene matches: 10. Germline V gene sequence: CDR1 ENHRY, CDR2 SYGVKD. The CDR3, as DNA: TGTGCCATCAGTGAGTTAGGACTAGCGGACCCTGGGGAGCAGTACTTC. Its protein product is CAISELGLADPGEQYF.

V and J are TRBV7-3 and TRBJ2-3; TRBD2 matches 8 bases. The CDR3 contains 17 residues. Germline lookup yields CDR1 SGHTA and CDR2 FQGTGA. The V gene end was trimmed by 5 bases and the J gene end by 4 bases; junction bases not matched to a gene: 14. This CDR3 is CASSPVGPGGGSDTQYF. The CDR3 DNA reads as TGTGCCAGCAGCCCCGTGGGACCGGGGGGGGGTTCAGATACGCAGTATTTT.

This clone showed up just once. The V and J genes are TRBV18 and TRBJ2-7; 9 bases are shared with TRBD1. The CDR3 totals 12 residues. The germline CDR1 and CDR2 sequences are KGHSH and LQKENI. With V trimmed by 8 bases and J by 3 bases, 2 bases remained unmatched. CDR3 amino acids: CASTGQGYEQYF. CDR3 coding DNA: TGTGCCAGCACGGGACAGGGCTACGAGCAGTACTTC.

The CDR3, as DNA: TGTGCCAGCTCAGGGGGGGGCTCCTACGAGCAGTACTTC. Translating it yields CASSGGGSYEQYF. This chain links TRBV18 with TRBJ2-7; 7 positions agree with TRBD2. V gave up 5 bases and J gave up 0 bases; unmatched junction bases: 1. The germline V gene has CDR1 KGHSH and CDR2 LQKENI. The CDR3 sequence is 13 residues long. The full variable domain, with the rest looked up from reference TRBV18 and TRBJ2-7, is NAGVMQNPRHLVRRRGQEARLRCSPMKGHSHVYWYRQLPEEGLKFMVYLQKENIIDESGMPKERFSAEFPKEGPSILRIQQVVRGDSAAYFCASSGGGSYEQYFGPGTRLTVT.

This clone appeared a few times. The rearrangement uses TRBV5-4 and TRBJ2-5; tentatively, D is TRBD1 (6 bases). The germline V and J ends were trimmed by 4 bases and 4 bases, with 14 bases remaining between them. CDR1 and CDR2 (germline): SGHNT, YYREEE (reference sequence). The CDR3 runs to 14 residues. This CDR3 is CASSPGGGLETQYF. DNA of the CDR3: TGTGCCAGCAGCCCTGGTGGGGGCCTAGAGACCCAGTACTTC. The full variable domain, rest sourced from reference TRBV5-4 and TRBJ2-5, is ETGVTQSPTHLIKTRGQQVTLRCSSQSGHNTVSWYQQALGQGPQFIFQYYREEENGRGNFPPRFSGLQFPNYSSELNVNALELDDSALYLCASSPGGGLETQYFGPGTRLLVL.

CDR3 DNA: TGTGCCACCAGCAGAGATCGAACCGGTATGGCCCAGCATTTT. Translating gives CATSRDRTGMAQHF. The J gene is TRBJ1-5, the V gene TRBV15, with D unresolved. The V gene lost 0 bases and the J gene lost 11 bases, with 14 bases spanning the gap. The germline V gene encodes CDR1 LNHNV and CDR2 YYDKDF (reference sequence). The CDR3 has 14 residues.

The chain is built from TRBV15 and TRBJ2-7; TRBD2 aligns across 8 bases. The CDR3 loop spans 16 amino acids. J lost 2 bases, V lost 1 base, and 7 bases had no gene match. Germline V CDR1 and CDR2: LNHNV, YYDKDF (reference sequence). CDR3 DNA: TGTGCCACCAGCAGAGCGGGGGGGTTAGGTGCCTACGAGCAGTACTTC. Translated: CATSRAGGLGAYEQYF.

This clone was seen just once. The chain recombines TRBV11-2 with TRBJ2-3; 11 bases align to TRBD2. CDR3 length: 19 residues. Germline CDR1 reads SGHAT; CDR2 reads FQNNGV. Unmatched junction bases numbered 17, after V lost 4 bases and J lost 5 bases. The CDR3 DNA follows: TGTGCCAGCAGCTCTTACCCCGGCTGGACTAGCGGGTTTGGAGATACGCAGTATTTT. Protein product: CASSSYPGWTSGFGDTQYF.

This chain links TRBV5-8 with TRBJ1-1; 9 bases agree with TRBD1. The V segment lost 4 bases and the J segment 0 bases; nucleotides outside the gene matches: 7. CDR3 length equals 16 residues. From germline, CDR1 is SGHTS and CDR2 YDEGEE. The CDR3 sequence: CASSAGQGILNTEAFF. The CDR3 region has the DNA TGTGCCAGCAGCGCGGGACAGGGCATCCTGAACACTGAAGCTTTCTTT.